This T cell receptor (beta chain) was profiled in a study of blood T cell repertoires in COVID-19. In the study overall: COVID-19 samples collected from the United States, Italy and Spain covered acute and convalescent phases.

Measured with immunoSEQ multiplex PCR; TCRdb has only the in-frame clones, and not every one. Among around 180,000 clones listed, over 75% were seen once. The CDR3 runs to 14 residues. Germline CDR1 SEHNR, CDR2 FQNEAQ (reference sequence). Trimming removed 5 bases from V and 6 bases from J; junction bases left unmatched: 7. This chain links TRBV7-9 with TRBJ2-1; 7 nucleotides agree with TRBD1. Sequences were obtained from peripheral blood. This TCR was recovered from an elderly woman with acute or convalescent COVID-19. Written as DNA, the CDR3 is TGTGCCAGCAGCCAGGACAGGCCGAGCAATGAGCAGTTCTTC. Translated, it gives CASSQDRPSNEQFF.